One sample yielded the 9 T cell receptor beta chains listed below, sequenced in a study of regulatory T cells in long-lasting Graves disease. Time point meaning: newly diagnosed GD, antithyroid drugs for less than 3 months. Generation of the TCR library employed RNA extracted from PBMCs. Through Arm-PCR of CDR3 regions and iRepertoire HTBI primers, TCR beta libraries were built. In TCRdb, the multiplex PCR reads were re-called with MiXCR into one record per CDR3 protein. The table records roughly 520,000 distinct CDR3 sequences, 9.5% to 15% of them present only once. A further study also used this sample, focusing on T cells in Graves' hyperthyroidism and ophthalmopathy.

Sequencing used peripheral blood mononuclear cells (PBMCs), obtained at new diagnosis, from a patient treated with antithyroid drugs. The receptors derive from a woman aged 25-40 years with Graves disease.

At least ten counts were recorded for this clonotype. The rearrangement links TRBV10-3 to TRBJ1-2, with unresolved D. Trimming took 2 bases from V and 3 from J, leaving 10 bases between them. Germline V lookup: CDR1 ENHRY, CDR2 SYGVKD. This CDR3 contains 14 residues. CDR3 sequence reads: CAISELGSDYGYTF. The CDR3 bases are TGTGCCATCAGTGAGCTCGGCAGCGACTATGGCTACACCTTC.

The chain employs TRBV5-4 and TRBJ1-1; D is unresolved. Germline CDR1 reads SGHNT; CDR2 reads YYREEE (reference sequence). This CDR3 comprises 16 residues. The V end was cut by 0 bases, the J end by 0 bases, with 12 bases between. The DNA of the CDR3 is TGTGCCAGCAGCTTGGACGTTGGGAGGGTGAACACTGAAGCTTTCTTT. Translating gives CASSLDVGRVNTEAFF. Filled out from reference TRBV5-4 and TRBJ1-1, the complete variable domain reads ETGVTQSPTHLIKTRGQQVTLRCSSQSGHNTVSWYQQALGQGPQFIFQYYREEENGRGNFPPRFSGLQFPNYSSELNVNALELDDSALYLCASSLDVGRVNTEAFFGQGTRLTVV.

J is TRBJ1-4 and V is TRBV5-5; 7 bases agree with TRBD1. Germline CDR1 and CDR2: SGHKS and YYEKEE (reference sequence). CDR3 length: 16 amino acids. V was pared by 4 bases and J by 0 bases, with 6 bases of the junction left unmatched. The CDR3 region has the DNA TGTGCCAGCAGCCCTCCCGGGACAGCAACTAATGAAAAACTGTTTTTT. It translates to CASSPPGTATNEKLFF. The variable domain in full, with the rest retrieved from reference TRBV5-5 and TRBJ1-4, is DAGVTQSPTHLIKTRGQQVTLRCSPISGHKSVSWYQQVLGQGPQFIFQYYEKEERGRGNFPDRFSARQFPNYSSELNVNALLLGDSALYLCASSPPGTATNEKLFFGSGTQLSVL.

The table lists this clonotype with a few counts. V gene TRBV4-1 combines with J gene TRBJ2-7; tentative D call: TRBD2 (6 bases). V gave up 4 bases and J gave up 0 bases, with 10 bases separating them. CDR1 MGHRA and CDR2 YSYEKL come from the germline V gene. This CDR3 comprises 14 residues. The CDR3 DNA reads TGCGCCAGCAGCCTATTAGCGGCCTCCTACGAGCAGTACTTC. Translated, it gives CASSLLAASYEQYF.

This clonotype came up many times. The V gene is TRBV5-1, the J gene TRBJ2-1; 12 bases are shared with TRBD1. The CDR3 covers 16 residues. Germline loops: CDR1 SGHRS, CDR2 YFSETQ. V shed 0 bases and J 7 bases; nucleotides not matched to a gene: 5. Here the CDR3 reads CASSLAGQGAVNEQFF. CDR3 sequence (DNA): TGCGCCAGCAGCTTGGCGGGACAGGGGGCTGTGAATGAGCAGTTCTTC.

The V gene is TRBV5-6, the J gene TRBJ2-3, with D maybe TRBD2 (6 bases). CDR3 length equals 13 residues. Deletions cut 3 bases from V and 7 bases from J, with 12 bases between. CDR1 and CDR2 (germline): SGHDT, YYEEEE. Here the CDR3 DNA reads TGTGCCAGCAGCTCGCGGGGACTCTATACGCAGTATTTT. It yields the protein CASSSRGLYTQYF. Drawing the rest from reference TRBV5-6 and TRBJ2-3, the complete variable domain is DAGVTQSPTHLIKTRGQQVTLRCSPKSGHDTVSWYQQALGQGPQFIFQYYEEEERQRGNFPDRFSGHQFPNYSSELNVNALLLGDSALYLCASSSRGLYTQYFGPGTRLTVL.

This clonotype was counted only a few times. One base separates it from a far larger clone, so it is likely a read error. This chain uses TRBV7-9 with TRBJ2-4; D not certain. The V end was cut by 4 bases, the J end by 13 bases, with 17 bases between. The CDR3 contains 13 residues. Germline lookup yields CDR1 SEHNR and CDR2 FQNEAQ (reference sequence). DNA for the CDR3: TGTGCCAGCAGCTCCGCCATCTACAATGAGCAGTACTTC. This codes for CASSSAIYNEQYF.

The table lists this clonotype with many counts. The J gene is TRBJ2-1, the V gene TRBV28, with D perhaps being TRBD1 or TRBD2 (5 bases each). CDR1 MDHEN and CDR2 SYDVKM come from the germline V gene. V gave up 1 base and J gave up 9 bases, with 13 bases separating them. This CDR3 comprises 14 residues. The DNA for the CDR3 is TGTGCCAGCAGTTTATACCGAGGGGCAGGTGAGCAGTTCTTC. Translated: CASSLYRGAGEQFF. The variable domain in full, with the rest retrieved from reference TRBV28 and TRBJ2-1, is DVKVTQSSRYLVKRTGEKVFLECVQDMDHENMFWYRQDPGLGLRLIYFSYDVKMKEKGDIPEGYSVSREKKERFSLILESASTNQTSMYLCASSLYRGAGEQFFGPGTRLTVL.

The chain recombines TRBV18 with TRBJ2-7; 9 nucleotides line up with TRBD1. CDR3 length: 13 residues. CDR1 and CDR2 from the germline V gene are KGHSH and LQKENI. The ends lost 7 bases at V and 5 bases at J; junction bases unmatched: 6. CDR3 in amino acids: CASLPGQGNEQYF. The CDR3, as DNA: TGTGCCAGCTTACCCGGACAGGGGAACGAGCAGTACTTC.